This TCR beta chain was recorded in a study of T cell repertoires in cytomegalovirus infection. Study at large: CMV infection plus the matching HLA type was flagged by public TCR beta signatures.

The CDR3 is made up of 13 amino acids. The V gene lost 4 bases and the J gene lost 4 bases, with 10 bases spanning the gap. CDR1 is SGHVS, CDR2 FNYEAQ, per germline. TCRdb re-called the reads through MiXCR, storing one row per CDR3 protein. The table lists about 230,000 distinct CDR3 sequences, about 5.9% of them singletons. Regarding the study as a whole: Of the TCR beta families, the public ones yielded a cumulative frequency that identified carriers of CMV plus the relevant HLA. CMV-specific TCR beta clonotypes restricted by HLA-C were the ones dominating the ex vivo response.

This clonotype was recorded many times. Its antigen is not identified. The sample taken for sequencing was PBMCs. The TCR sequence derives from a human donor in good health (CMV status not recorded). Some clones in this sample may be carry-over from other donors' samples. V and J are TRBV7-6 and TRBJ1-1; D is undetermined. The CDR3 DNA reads TGTGCCAGCAGCTACAACTTGGGCACTGAAGCTTTCTTT. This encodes CASSYNLGTEAFF.